Following are 31 T cell receptor beta chains from one sample sequenced in a study of identical twins. TCRdb processed the 5' RACE reads anew with MiXCR; each CDR3 protein has one entry. The data contain just under 550,000 distinct CDR3 sequences, 13% to 15% of them seen just once; the ten biggest clones take up roughly 0.42%. Separately, the same data were catalogued under a study of yellow fever vaccine responses in identical twins.

Sequenced material: CD4+ T cells sorted from blood. These receptors were obtained from a woman between 18 and 29 years old in good health.

V and J are TRBV10-3 and TRBJ2-1; 10 bases map to TRBD2. The V and J ends lost 10 bases and 7 bases, in that order; junction bases with no gene match: 4. Germline V gene data show CDR1 as ENHRY and CDR2 as SYGVKD. This CDR3 contains 12 residues. CDR3 loop: CATSGSPNEQFF. CDR3 in DNA: TGTGCCACTAGCGGGAGTCCGAATGAGCAGTTCTTC.

This clonotype appeared many times. The genes are TRBV5-1 and TRBJ1-3; 8 positions agree with TRBD1. V was clipped by 2 bases and J by 1 base; unmatched bases: 11. There are 18 residues in the CDR3. The germline V gene has CDR1 SGHRS and CDR2 YFSETQ. The CDR3 region has the DNA TGCGCCAGCAGCTTCGGACAGGGAAGAGCACGGTCTGGAAACACCATATATTTT. It encodes CASSFGQGRARSGNTIYF.

This clonotype was seen repeatedly, ten times or more. The chain employs TRBV12-3 or TRBV12-4 and TRBJ1-5, with D maybe TRBD1 (6 bases). CDR3 length equals 18 residues. The ends were cut back, 4 bases at V and 3 bases at J, with 22 bases in the middle. CDR3 DNA sequence: TGTGCCAGCAGTTCAATGGGCAGGGGAGACTGGGACAATCAGCCCCAGCATTTT. Amino acids: CASSSMGRGDWDNQPQHF.

This clonotype was observed at least ten times. The CDR3 sequence is CASSLVGQQYEQYF. As DNA, the CDR3 is TGCGCCAGCAGCTTGGTGGGACAGCAATACGAGCAGTACTTC. This rearrangement joins TRBV5-1 to TRBJ2-7, with 7 bases that match TRBD1. Germline CDR1 SGHRS, CDR2 YFSETQ. The junction had 4 bases not matched to a gene; V was cut back by 0 bases and J by 4 bases. CDR3 size: 14 residues. Full variable domain (outside the CDR3, taken from reference TRBV5-1 and TRBJ2-7): KAGVTQTPRYLIKTRGQQVTLSCSPISGHRSVSWYQQTPGQGLQFLFEYFSETQRNKGNFPGRFSGRQFSNSRSEMNVSTLELGDSALYLCASSLVGQQYEQYFGPGTRLTVT.

In its sample, this clonotype was seen a few times. V gene TRBV7-9 combines with J gene TRBJ2-1, with D unclear. From germline, CDR1 is SEHNR and CDR2 FQNEAQ (reference sequence). The ends were cut back, 3 bases at V and 8 bases at J, with 14 bases in the middle. This CDR3 has 14 residues. The CDR3: CASSFTNRNDEQFF. The CDR3 DNA reads TGTGCCAGCAGCTTTACCAATAGGAACGATGAGCAGTTCTTC.

This clonotype was observed at least ten times. The chain couples TRBV13 to TRBJ2-1, with a possible D match to TRBD2 (5 bases). V lost 7 bases to trimming and J lost 0 bases, with 13 bases between them. This CDR3 is 15 amino acids long. Germline-derived CDR1 and CDR2 are PRHDT and FYEKMQ (reference sequence). The CDR3 protein is CASTIDYYSYNEQFF. CDR3 DNA sequence: TGTGCCAGCACCATCGACTACTACTCCTACAATGAGCAGTTCTTC.

In this sample, this clonotype turned up a few times. The CDR3 reads CAAGLASGRNEQFF. CDR3 DNA: TGTGCCGCCGGCCTGGCTAGCGGGAGGAATGAGCAGTTCTTC. The chain carries TRBV28 and TRBJ2-1; the match to TRBD2 covers 11 bases. This CDR3 is built from 14 residues. V dropped 11 bases and J dropped 7; count of bases not matched to a gene: 10. In germline, CDR1 is MDHEN, CDR2 SYDVKM. Full variable domain (missing parts from reference TRBV28 and TRBJ2-1): DVKVTQSSRYLVKRTGEKVFLECVQDMDHENMFWYRQDPGLGLRLIYFSYDVKMKEKGDIPEGYSVSREKKERFSLILESASTNQTSMYLCAAGLASGRNEQFFGPGTRLTVL.

This clonotype showed up just a few times. The chain combines TRBV2 with TRBJ2-7; a weak D match, TRBD2 (7 bases). This CDR3 has 14 residues. Between the trimmed V and J ends, which lost 4 bases and 2 bases, there was a span of 12 bases. Germline CDR1 is SNHLY and CDR2 is FYNNEI. The CDR3 DNA reads as TGTGCCAGCAGTGTCGAGGGGGGGGCCTACGAGCAGTACGTC. It is translated as CASSVEGGAYEQYV.

The V call is TRBV7-6, the J call TRBJ2-3; 13 nucleotides match TRBD2. This CDR3 has 17 residues. After removal of 5 bases from V and 2 bases from J, the junction contained 7 bases not matched to a gene. The germline gives CDR1 SGHVS, CDR2 FNYEAQ. CDR3 DNA sequence: TGTGCCAGCAGCCGACTAGCGGGGGGCCCTTACACAGATACGCAGTATTTT. Amino acid sequence: CASSRLAGGPYTDTQYF.

CDR3 bases: TGTGCCAGCAGCCCCACCGGGACAGACTACGAGCAGTACTTC. Translating gives CASSPTGTDYEQYF. This sequence joins TRBV12-3 or TRBV12-4 and TRBJ2-7; 7 positions match TRBD1. V dropped 6 bases and J dropped 3; count of bases not matched to a gene: 8. The length of the CDR3 is 14 residues.

The sample holds a few counts of this clonotype. The chain uses TRBV7-2 and TRBJ2-5; D is undetermined. Germline lookup yields CDR1 SGHTA and CDR2 FQGNSA. The CDR3 length is 12 residues. V gave up 5 bases and J gave up 5 bases, with 9 bases separating them. The CDR3 bases are TGTGCCAGCAGCGTTACTTGGGAGACCCAGTACTTC. Amino acid sequence: CASSVTWETQYF.

The chain combines TRBV28 with TRBJ1-2; TRBD1 matches at 10 bases. Germline CDR1 MDHEN, CDR2 SYDVKM. V shed 7 bases and J 8 bases; nucleotides not matched to a gene: 10. This CDR3 comprises 14 residues. The CDR3 spells CASKQGQGFWGYTF. The CDR3, as DNA: TGTGCCAGCAAACAGGGACAGGGGTTTTGGGGCTACACCTTC.

V is TRBV18 and J is TRBJ2-7, with 11 bases that match TRBD2. V trimming: 5 bases; J trimming: 3 bases; junction bases outside the gene matches: 9. CDR3 length equals 16 residues. The germline V gene has CDR1 KGHSH and CDR2 LQKENI. In DNA form, the CDR3 reads TGTGCCAGCTCAGCAACGACTAGCGGGGTTTACTACGAGCAGTACTTC. Protein sequence: CASSATTSGVYYEQYF. The full variable domain, with the rest looked up from reference TRBV18 and TRBJ2-7, is NAGVMQNPRHLVRRRGQEARLRCSPMKGHSHVYWYRQLPEEGLKFMVYLQKENIIDESGMPKERFSAEFPKEGPSILRIQQVVRGDSAAYFCASSATTSGVYYEQYFGPGTRLTVT.

V is TRBV5-1 and J is TRBJ2-1; D gene uncertain. Trimming removed 1 base at V and 6 bases at J, with 14 bases between. Germline loops: CDR1 SGHRS, CDR2 YFSETQ. This CDR3 has 15 amino acids. CDR3 region: CASSLSLASGNEQFF. In DNA form, the CDR3 reads TGCGCCAGCAGCTTGAGTTTGGCATCCGGCAATGAGCAGTTCTTC.

The V call is TRBV5-6, the J call TRBJ2-5, with a tentative D call TRBD2 (6 bases). The CDR3 runs 15 residues. Looked up from germline, CDR1 is SGHDT and CDR2 is YYEEEE. Trimming cost V 3 bases and J 7 bases, with 19 bases left between them. The CDR3 nucleotides are TGTGCCAGCAGCTATACGACGGGGTCCGGGGGGACCCAGTACTTC. Translated, it gives CASSYTTGSGGTQYF.

This chain links TRBV12-3 or TRBV12-4 with TRBJ2-4; the D is unclear. The CDR3 has 11 residues. The ends were cut back, 7 bases at V and 7 bases at J, with 8 bases in the middle. The CDR3 region has the DNA TGTGCCAGCACCCTTGGGAACATTCAGTACTTC. Translation: CASTLGNIQYF.

The chain joins TRBV9 to TRBJ2-7, with 12 bases identical to TRBD2. The CDR3 extends over 16 amino acids. V gave up 5 bases and J gave up 1 base; unmatched junction bases: 7. The V gene's germline CDR1 is SGDLS and CDR2 YYNGEE. The CDR3 sequence is CASSVTGTSGSYEQYF. CDR3 coding DNA: TGTGCCAGCAGTGTGACCGGGACTAGCGGGTCCTACGAGCAGTACTTC.

The chain combines TRBV7-9 with TRBJ2-5; D call uncertain. The V gene's germline CDR1 is SEHNR and CDR2 FQNEAQ (reference sequence). CDR3 size: 12 residues. V lost 0 bases and J 5 bases, leaving 4 bases between the germline ends. As DNA, the CDR3 is TGTGCCAGCAGCTTAGCATCTGAGACCCAGTACTTC. Its protein product is CASSLASETQYF.

In its sample, this clonotype was seen a few times. J is TRBJ2-3 and V is TRBV3-1; 7 bases agree with TRBD1. The CDR3 runs 16 residues. With 0 bases clipped from V and 2 bases from J, the junction kept 5 bases outside the gene matches. Per germline, CDR1 LGHDT and CDR2 YNNKEL (reference sequence). This chain's CDR3 is CASSQEGGRITDTQYF. In DNA form, the CDR3 reads TGTGCCAGCAGCCAAGAAGGGGGCCGAATCACAGATACGCAGTATTTT.

This clonotype was seen a handful of times. V gene TRBV24-1 combines with J gene TRBJ2-2; D gene uncertain. This CDR3 has 15 residues. With 1 base removed from V and 0 bases from J, the gap between germline ends came to 5 bases. The germline V gene has CDR1 KGHDR and CDR2 SFDVKD. The CDR3 loop reads CATSDFWPNTGELFF. DNA for the CDR3: TGTGCCACCAGTGATTTTTGGCCGAACACCGGGGAGCTGTTTTTT.

CDR3 sequence (DNA): TGTGCCAGCAGCCCCGTAGTGCGGGGGGGCGACGAGACCCAGTACTTC. Residues: CASSPVVRGGDETQYF. The gene calls are TRBV7-2 and TRBJ2-5, with 9 nucleotides matching TRBD2. The CDR3 loop spans 16 amino acids. V shed 5 bases and J 5 bases; nucleotides not matched to a gene: 12. Germline CDR1 SGHTA, CDR2 FQGNSA.

In this sample, this clonotype turned up many times. This chain connects TRBV12-3 or TRBV12-4 to TRBJ2-2; D unclear. V dropped 1 base and J dropped 7 bases, with 4 bases sitting between them. The CDR3 loop spans 12 amino acids. Here the CDR3 reads CASSLGVGELFF. Here the CDR3 DNA reads TGTGCCAGCAGTTTAGGTGTCGGGGAGCTGTTTTTT.

This clonotype appeared a few times. The chain joins TRBV3-1 to TRBJ2-7; D possibly uses TRBD1 or TRBD2 (5 bases each). The V gene's germline CDR1 is LGHDT and CDR2 YNNKEL (reference sequence). V was trimmed by 3 bases and J by 6 bases, leaving 15 bases between them. There are 14 residues in the CDR3. CDR3 DNA sequence: TGTGCCAGCAGCCATAGCAGGGAGTTCGGCGAGCAGTACGTC. Translated: CASSHSREFGEQYV.

In this sample, this clonotype turned up many times. The rearrangement links TRBV10-3 to TRBJ2-7; D may be TRBD1 (6 bases). The CDR3 has 13 amino acids. V lost 0 bases, J lost 6 bases, and 9 bases lay in between. Germline CDR1 and CDR2: ENHRY and SYGVKD. The CDR3 region is CAISESDSGEQYV. The CDR3 bases are TGTGCCATCAGTGAGTCGGACAGCGGCGAGCAGTACGTC.

The V gene is TRBV20-1, the J gene TRBJ2-5; D uncertain. Germline V gene lookup returns CDR1 DFQATT and CDR2 SNEGSKA (reference sequence). The V end lost 3 bases, the J end lost 1 base, and 3 bases lay between the germline ends. CDR3 length: 11 residues. The CDR3 bases are TGCAGTGCTAGCTTCCAAGAGACCCAGTACTTC. Translated: CSASFQETQYF.

The V call is TRBV27, the J call TRBJ1-1; D perhaps matches TRBD1 (5 bases). Germline-derived CDR1 and CDR2 are MNHEY and SMNVEV (reference sequence). The germline V and J ends were trimmed by 0 bases and 9 bases, with 11 bases remaining between them. There are 13 residues in the CDR3. This chain's CDR3 is CASSLSLGQKAFF. CDR3 bases: TGTGCCAGCAGTTTATCGCTGGGGCAGAAAGCTTTCTTT.

This clonotype was counted many times. The J gene is TRBJ2-2, the V gene TRBV20-1; tentative D call: TRBD1 (5 bases). CDR3 length equals 18 residues. Trimming took 1 base from V and 4 from J, leaving 22 bases between them. Per germline, CDR1 DFQATT and CDR2 SNEGSKA (reference sequence). The DNA for the CDR3 is TGCAGTGCTAGAGGTGGGGCGGTGATCCCCAAGAGCACCGGGGAGCTGTTTTTT. It codes for CSARGGAVIPKSTGELFF.

In its sample, this clonotype was seen a few times. The gene calls are TRBV10-3 and TRBJ1-5; 9 nucleotides align to TRBD1. V shed 10 bases and J 3 bases; nucleotides not matched to a gene: 7. CDR1 and CDR2 (germline): ENHRY, SYGVKD. This CDR3 contains 14 residues. CDR3: CATRQGENNQPQHF. The DNA for the CDR3 is TGTGCCACGCGACAGGGGGAGAACAATCAGCCCCAGCATTTT.

In its sample, this clonotype was seen a few times. The rearrangement joins TRBV20-1 to TRBJ2-7; 11 bases align to TRBD1. The ends lost 2 bases at V and 6 bases at J; junction bases unmatched: 6. CDR1 and CDR2 from the germline V gene are DFQATT and SNEGSKA (reference sequence). The CDR3 runs to 14 residues. CDR3 in amino acids: CSARSGQGGSEQYV. DNA for the CDR3: TGCAGTGCTAGATCGGGACAGGGGGGGAGCGAGCAGTACGTC.

This clonotype was observed a handful of times. This rearrangement joins TRBV6-5 to TRBJ2-7, with D uncertain. V lost 5 bases, J lost 2 bases, and 10 bases lay in between. The CDR3 runs to 13 residues. Germline values: CDR1 MNHEY, CDR2 SVGAGI. The CDR3 bases are TGTGCCAGCAGTAACTGGGGTACCTACGAGCAGTACGTC. Translating gives CASSNWGTYEQYV.

The chain has TRBV10-3 and TRBJ1-1, with TRBD1 as a possible D gene (5 bases). The germline V and J ends were trimmed by 3 bases and 2 bases, with 10 bases remaining between them. Germline CDR1 reads ENHRY; CDR2 reads SYGVKD. The CDR3 totals 14 residues. CDR3 nucleotides: TGTGCCATCAGTGAAGGGGTTTATAACACTGAAGCTTTCTTT. This translates into CAISEGVYNTEAFF.